The 32 T cell receptor beta chains below come from one sample, sequenced in a study of blood T cell repertoires in COVID-19. Sequencing was performed with immunoSEQ multiplex PCR; in TCRdb, only in-frame clones are kept and a portion is missing. The sample holds 200,000 or so clones, about nine tenths seen once. The sequenced sample was PBMCs or T cells enriched from blood (not recorded which). Receptors originate from a woman in her 40s with acute COVID-19.

The V call is TRBV29-1, the J call TRBJ1-2; the D gene is possibly TRBD1 (5 bases). V lost 3 bases, J lost 4 bases, and 9 bases lay in between. The CDR3 spans 12 residues. The germline gives CDR1 SQVTM, CDR2 ANQGSEA. CDR3 coding DNA: TGCAGCGTTGATAGGGGCGGCTATGGCTACACCTTC. It is translated as CSVDRGGYGYTF. Supplemented by reference TRBV29-1 and TRBJ1-2, the full variable domain reads SAVISQKPSRDICQRGTSLTIQCQVDSQVTMMFWYRQQPGQSLTLIATANQGSEATYESGFVIDKFPISRPNLTFSTLTVSNMSPEDSSIYLCSVDRGGYGYTFGSGTRLTVV.

This chain connects TRBV11-1 to TRBJ2-3, with 9 bases lining up with TRBD2. V was pared by 3 bases and J by 6 bases, with 4 bases of the junction left unmatched. Germline CDR1 SGHAT, CDR2 FQDESV (reference sequence). There are 14 residues in the CDR3. The CDR3 nucleotides are TGTGCCAGCAGCTTTGCGGGGGGGCCCGATACGCAGTATTTT. This sequence encodes CASSFAGGPDTQYF.

The CDR3 sequence is CASSVQGGYGYTF. The CDR3 coding sequence is TGTGCCAGCAGTGTACAGGGGGGCTATGGCTACACCTTC. The chain carries TRBV25-1 and TRBJ1-2; TRBD1 agrees at 8 bases. J lost 4 bases, V lost 4 bases, and 2 bases had no gene match. The V gene's germline CDR1 is MGHDK and CDR2 SYGVNS. This CDR3 is 13 amino acids long.

V usage is TRBV10-3 and J usage is TRBJ1-4, with D perhaps matching TRBD1 (6 bases). V was clipped by 10 bases and J by 1 base, with 19 bases between them. Looked up from germline, CDR1 is ENHRY and CDR2 is SYGVKD. The CDR3 consists of 16 residues. CDR3 sequence: CATSWGGHVTNEKLFF. In DNA, the CDR3 is TGTGCCACGTCGTGGGGGGGACACGTAACTAATGAAAAACTGTTTTTT.

The V gene is TRBV27, the J gene TRBJ2-3, with D possibly TRBD2 on 6 matching bases. From germline, CDR1 is MNHEY and CDR2 SMNVEV (reference sequence). The ends were cut back, 7 bases at V and 4 bases at J, with 18 bases in the middle. The CDR3 spans 15 residues. The CDR3 loop is CASIPQGGIADTQYF. For the CDR3, the DNA is TGTGCCAGCATTCCCCAGGGCGGGATTGCAGATACGCAGTATTTT.

The chain uses TRBV19 and TRBJ1-2, with 7 bases aligning to TRBD1. Looked up from germline, CDR1 is LNHDA and CDR2 is SQIVND (reference sequence). The CDR3 spans 13 residues. V dropped 7 bases and J dropped 4; count of bases not matched to a gene: 6. The CDR3 spells CASTRGGSYGYTF. The CDR3 DNA reads TGTGCCAGTACGCGAGGGGGCAGCTATGGCTACACCTTC.

The chain joins TRBV7-2 to TRBJ1-5, with D possibly being TRBD1 (6 bases). Germline V gene data show CDR1 as SGHTA and CDR2 as FQGNSA. The CDR3 consists of 15 residues. V was pared by 5 bases and J by 5 bases, with 16 bases between. CDR3 DNA: TGTGCCAGCAGCCCCGAGGGGGGGCAAGATCAGCCCCAGCATTTT. As protein: CASSPEGGQDQPQHF. Full variable domain (rest looked up from reference TRBV7-2 and TRBJ1-5): GAGVSQSPSNKVTEKGKDVELRCDPISGHTALYWYRQSLGQGLEFLIYFQGNSAPDKSGLPSDRFSAERTGGSVSTLTIQRTQQEDSAVYLCASSPEGGQDQPQHFGDGTRLSIL.

This chain joins TRBV9 and TRBJ1-3; D remains unclear. The CDR3 totals 14 residues. V dropped 6 bases and J dropped 0 bases, with 10 bases sitting between them. Germline values: CDR1 SGDLS, CDR2 YYNGEE. CDR3 amino acids: CASNQADSGNTIYF. In DNA form, the CDR3 reads TGTGCCAGCAACCAGGCAGACTCTGGAAACACCATATATTTT. Based on the CDR3 plus reference TRBV9 and TRBJ1-3, the full variable domain is DSGVTQTPKHLITATGQRVTLRCSPRSGDLSVYWYQQSLDQGLQFLIQYYNGEERAKGNILERFSAQQFPDLHSELNLSSLELGDSALYFCASNQADSGNTIYFGEGSWLTVV.

The chain combines TRBV5-4 with TRBJ2-1, with 7 nucleotides matching TRBD1. There are 14 residues in the CDR3. V was pared by 7 bases and J by 10 bases, with 14 bases of the junction left unmatched. The germline gives CDR1 SGHNT, CDR2 YYREEE (reference sequence). The CDR3 sequence is CASSHPGTAKEQFF. The CDR3 DNA follows: TGTGCCAGCTCCCACCCCGGGACAGCGAAAGAGCAGTTCTTC.

This clone was counted a single time. CDR3 DNA sequence: TGTGCCAGCAGTTCGGACAGGGTAGCCTACGAGCAGTACTTC. It is translated as CASSSDRVAYEQYF. The chain is built from TRBV27 and TRBJ2-7; 8 nucleotides align to TRBD1. CDR3 size: 14 residues. The V gene end was trimmed by 4 bases and the J gene end by 2 bases; junction bases not matched to a gene: 4. Germline CDR1 MNHEY, CDR2 SMNVEV (reference sequence).

V and J are TRBV9 and TRBJ1-1, with D possibly TRBD1 on 5 matching bases. Germline V gene data show CDR1 as SGDLS and CDR2 as YYNGEE. This CDR3 is 14 amino acids long. V lost 4 bases, J lost 1 base, and 11 bases lay in between. CDR3: CASSPREANTEAFF. For the CDR3, the DNA is TGTGCCAGCAGCCCCAGGGAGGCGAACACTGAAGCTTTCTTT.

The chain carries TRBV19 and TRBJ1-1; D ambiguous. Germline V gives CDR1 LNHDA, CDR2 SQIVND (reference sequence). V was clipped by 5 bases and J by 3 bases, with 10 bases between them. The length of the CDR3 is 13 residues. CDR3 residues: CASSAARDTEAFF. CDR3 in DNA: TGTGCCAGTAGTGCAGCGAGGGACACTGAAGCTTTCTTT. Using reference TRBV19 and TRBJ1-1 for the parts outside the CDR3, the full variable domain is DGGITQSPKYLFRKEGQNVTLSCEQNLNHDAMYWYRQDPGQGLRLIYYSQIVNDFQKGDIAEGYSVSREKKESFPLTVTSAQKNPTAFYLCASSAARDTEAFFGQGTRLTVV.

The chain joins TRBV5-6 to TRBJ1-1; TRBD1 agrees at 9 bases. Germline CDR1 is SGHDT and CDR2 is YYEEEE. With 4 bases clipped from V and 5 bases from J, the junction kept 6 bases outside the gene matches. The CDR3 runs to 14 residues. The CDR3: CASSVTGGRTEAFF. The CDR3 DNA is TGTGCCAGCAGCGTAACAGGGGGCAGGACTGAAGCTTTCTTT.

The chain has TRBV5-4 and TRBJ2-2; D is unclear. The CDR3 runs to 16 residues. Germline values: CDR1 SGHNT, CDR2 YYREEE (reference sequence). Trimming stripped 0 bases from V and 4 bases from J, with 13 bases between. CDR3 loop: CASSLVNSMSTGELFF. The CDR3 nucleotides are TGTGCCAGCAGCTTGGTGAATAGTATGAGCACCGGGGAGCTGTTTTTT. The full variable domain, rest sourced from reference TRBV5-4 and TRBJ2-2, is ETGVTQSPTHLIKTRGQQVTLRCSSQSGHNTVSWYQQALGQGPQFIFQYYREEENGRGNFPPRFSGLQFPNYSSELNVNALELDDSALYLCASSLVNSMSTGELFFGEGSRLTVL.

The J gene is TRBJ2-2, the V gene TRBV2, with 7 bases fitting TRBD1. Germline values: CDR1 SNHLY, CDR2 FYNNEI. CDR3 length: 14 amino acids. The V and J ends lost 8 bases and 7 bases, in that order; junction bases with no gene match: 10. The CDR3 bases are TGTGCCAGCCGATATAGGGGGCAGGGCGGGGAGCTGTTTTTT. Its protein is CASRYRGQGGELFF.

V is TRBV7-2 and J is TRBJ1-1; TRBD1 agrees at 7 bases. The ends lost 2 bases at V and 5 bases at J; junction bases unmatched: 5. The CDR3 is 14 residues long. Per the germline V gene, CDR1 is SGHTA and CDR2 is FQGNSA. CDR3 DNA sequence: TGTGCCAGCAGCTTATCAGGGGGTGAAACTGAAGCTTTCTTT. Its translation: CASSLSGGETEAFF.

Points on this clone: The same CDR3 arises from other DNA sequences in this sample as well. The chain links TRBV9 to TRBJ2-2; TRBD1 matches 7 bases. In germline, CDR1 is SGDLS, CDR2 YYNGEE. The CDR3 runs to 14 residues. Losses at the gene ends were 4 bases for V and 6 bases for J; bases not matched to a gene: 6. CDR3 protein: CASSSRQGPGELFF. CDR3 coding DNA: TGTGCCAGCAGCTCCCGACAGGGACCCGGGGAGCTGTTTTTT.

V gene TRBV13 combines with J gene TRBJ1-1, with D possibly matching TRBD1 (6 bases). V lost 3 bases and J 5 bases, leaving 7 bases between the germline ends. Germline V lookup: CDR1 PRHDT, CDR2 FYEKMQ (reference sequence). The CDR3 covers 12 residues. This CDR3 is CASSLRGTEAFF. The CDR3 coding sequence is TGTGCCAGCAGCTTGAGGGGGACTGAAGCTTTCTTT.

CDR3 DNA: TGTGCCAGCTCACCCCCCGGGACAGGGAGTACAGATGAGCAGTTCTTC. As protein: CASSPPGTGSTDEQFF. V gene TRBV18 combines with J gene TRBJ2-1; 9 nucleotides match TRBD1. J was trimmed by 8 bases and V by 3 bases; bases with no gene match: 11. The CDR3 has 16 residues. Germline lookup yields CDR1 KGHSH and CDR2 LQKENI.

The J gene is TRBJ1-2, the V gene TRBV9; D gene uncertain. V was shortened by 7 bases and J by 0 bases, with 10 bases between the two germline ends. The CDR3 totals 13 residues. The germline CDR1 and CDR2 sequences are SGDLS and YYNGEE. In DNA form, the CDR3 reads TGTGCCAGCTCGGAGGCATCTAACTATGGCTACACCTTC. This codes for CASSEASNYGYTF.

The chain uses TRBV7-9 and TRBJ1-3; D is uncertain. V lost 2 bases and J 6 bases, leaving 11 bases between the germline ends. The CDR3 length is 14 residues. The germline V gene encodes CDR1 SEHNR and CDR2 FQNEAQ (reference sequence). CDR3: CASSLPLTSNTIYF. The CDR3 DNA follows: TGTGCCAGCAGCTTACCCCTTACTTCAAACACCATATATTTT.

V gene TRBV25-1 combines with J gene TRBJ1-2, with 8 nucleotides matching TRBD1. This CDR3 comprises 15 residues. Germline V gene lookup returns CDR1 MGHDK and CDR2 SYGVNS. With 8 bases clipped from V and 2 bases from J, the junction kept 10 bases outside the gene matches. CDR3 sequence: CASAWTGHPNYGYTF. DNA for the CDR3: TGTGCCAGCGCCTGGACAGGGCATCCCAACTATGGCTACACCTTC.

This clone was seen a single time. This chain joins TRBV30 and TRBJ1-1, with D hard to call. Per the germline V gene, CDR1 is GTSNPN and CDR2 is SVGIG (reference sequence). The CDR3 loop spans 14 amino acids. V lost 4 bases, J lost 5 bases, and 17 bases lay in between. Written as DNA, the CDR3 is TGTGCCTGGATAAAGACTTCAAAGCGGACTGAAGCTTTCTTT. This gives the protein CAWIKTSKRTEAFF.

This rearrangement joins TRBV6-5 to TRBJ1-4; 7 bases line up with TRBD1. CDR3 length equals 15 residues. The trim removed 6 bases at V and 1 base at J, leaving 5 bases unmatched. The germline V gene encodes CDR1 MNHEY and CDR2 SVGAGI. In nucleotides, the CDR3 is TGTGCCAGCAGCCTGAACAGGGGAACTAATGAAAAACTGTTTTTT. This translates into CASSLNRGTNEKLFF.

The chain has TRBV6-6 and TRBJ1-2; 7 bases are a match to TRBD1. Per the germline V gene, CDR1 is MNHNY and CDR2 is SVGAGI (reference sequence). The CDR3 has 16 residues. J was trimmed by 5 bases and V by 2 bases; bases with no gene match: 11. The CDR3 loop is CASSYTNRGSGYGYTF. CDR3 sequence (DNA): TGTGCCAGCAGTTACACAAACAGGGGTTCGGGATATGGCTACACCTTC.

This chain uses TRBV12-5 with TRBJ1-1; a possible D gene is TRBD1 (5 bases). The germline V gene has CDR1 LGHNT and CDR2 FRNRAP. The germline V and J ends were trimmed by 2 bases and 4 bases, with 5 bases remaining between them. CDR3 length equals 12 residues. The CDR3 DNA reads as TGTGCTAGTGGTTTGAGGGGCACTGAAGCTTTCTTT. This sequence encodes CASGLRGTEAFF.

The V call is TRBV6-5, the J call TRBJ1-4; 10 positions agree with TRBD1. Germline values: CDR1 MNHEY, CDR2 SVGAGI. The CDR3 has 14 residues. V was clipped by 6 bases and J by 8 bases; unmatched bases: 6. The CDR3 bases are TGTGCCAGCAGGACGACAGGGGGCGCAGAAAAACTGTTTTTT. This codes for CASRTTGGAEKLFF.

V gene TRBV7-2 combines with J gene TRBJ2-2; D call uncertain. Germline assignment: CDR1 SGHTA and CDR2 FQGNSA. This CDR3 is built from 14 residues. The V end lost 6 bases, the J end lost 4 bases, and 12 bases lay between the germline ends. CDR3 protein: CASSLLPVTGELFF. The CDR3 DNA is TGTGCCAGCAGTCTCCTTCCAGTCACCGGGGAGCTGTTTTTT. The full variable domain, its missing parts supplied by reference TRBV7-2 and TRBJ2-2, is GAGVSQSPSNKVTEKGKDVELRCDPISGHTALYWYRQSLGQGLEFLIYFQGNSAPDKSGLPSDRFSAERTGGSVSTLTIQRTQQEDSAVYLCASSLLPVTGELFFGEGSRLTVL.

The J gene is TRBJ1-2, the V gene TRBV12-3 or TRBV12-4; 8 bases are shared with TRBD1. V lost 6 bases to trimming and J lost 6 bases; unmatched junction nucleotides: 6. The CDR3 sequence is 13 residues long. The CDR3 DNA sequence: TGTGCCAGCAGGCGGACAGGGCGGGATGGCTACACCTTC. Translation gives CASRRTGRDGYTF.

J is TRBJ1-2 and V is TRBV19; perhaps TRBD1 as D (6 bases). Germline CDR1 and CDR2: LNHDA and SQIVND (reference sequence). The CDR3 is 14 amino acids. Trimming cost V 3 bases and J 6 bases, with 14 bases left between them. In nucleotides, the CDR3 is TGTGCCAGTAGTATCATAGGTCCAGGGGATGGCTACACCTTC. This gives the protein CASSIIGPGDGYTF.

The chain uses TRBV7-9 and TRBJ1-2; TRBD1 matches 8 bases. The CDR3 is 16 residues long. J gave up 3 bases and V 5 bases, and 11 bases lay outside the gene matches. CDR1 SEHNR and CDR2 FQNEAQ come from the germline V gene (reference sequence). The CDR3 sequence is CASSMRQGINDYGYTF. In nucleotides, the CDR3 is TGTGCCAGCAGCATGAGACAGGGGATTAATGACTATGGCTACACCTTC.

This rearrangement joins TRBV12-5 to TRBJ1-6, with D perhaps TRBD1 (5 bases). V was pared by 0 bases and J by 6 bases, with 12 bases between. Germline CDR1 reads LGHNT; CDR2 reads FRNRAP. The CDR3 loop spans 16 amino acids. The CDR3 here is CASGLVLQGSNSPLHF. For the CDR3, the DNA is TGTGCTAGTGGTTTGGTACTGCAGGGAAGTAATTCACCCCTCCACTTT. The entire variable domain, with the rest obtained from reference TRBV12-5 and TRBJ1-6, is as follows: DARVTQTPRHKVTEMGQEVTMRCQPILGHNTVFWYRQTMMQGLELLAYFRNRAPLDDSGMPKDRFSAEMPDATLATLKIQPSEPRDSAVYFCASGLVLQGSNSPLHFGNGTRLTVT.